The rows below give T cell receptor beta chains drawn from one sample of a study of T cells in localized non-small cell lung cancer. Assay used: immunoSEQ multiplex PCR; TCRdb lists only in-frame clones, some missing. This table holds over 15,000 clones, more than 70% found once. The input for sequencing was peripheral blood mononuclear cells, taken before any cancer treatment. The receptors shown here come from a male donor at least 60 years old with stage II lung adenocarcinoma. The CDR3 runs from the conserved cysteine through the conserved F or W. The D gene is left open where the match is weak. Not every row has a clone size; where given, it reads once, few, many or a size class.

V gene,D gene,J gene,clone size,CDR3 DNA,CDR3 protein
TRBV19,TRBD1,TRBJ2-7,-,TGTGCCAGTAGTATGTCAGGGGGCGCGGCCGAGCAGTACTTC,CASSMSGGAAEQYF
TRBV15,TRBD2,TRBJ2-1,-,TGTGCCACCAGCAGCAGACTAGCGGGAAGCAATGAGCAGTTCTTC,CATSSRLAGSNEQFF
TRBV5-1,-,TRBJ2-1,-,TGCGCCAGCAGTGAGGGAGTAGTGAGGAATGAGCAGTTCTTC,CASSEGVVRNEQFF
TRBV28,-,TRBJ2-3,-,TGTGCCAGCACCGAAGGGGGGGCGGCAGATACGCAGTATTTT,CASTEGGAADTQYF
TRBV11-3,-,TRBJ1-3,-,TGTGCCAGCAGCCCGGGCTCCCAGAGCTCTGGAAACACCATATATTTT,CASSPGSQSSGNTIYF
TRBV6-5,TRBD1,TRBJ2-1,-,TGTGCCAGCTTACCCGGGACAGGGGTCAATGAGCAGTTCTTC,CASLPGTGVNEQFF
TRBV9,-,TRBJ1-1,-,TGTGCCAGCAGCGTAACCTCGACAGGTGAAGCTTTCTTT,CASSVTSTGEAFF
TRBV27,-,TRBJ1-5,-,TGTGCCAGCAGTTCCGGGTCCCCCGAGACCTATAGCAATCAGCCCCAGCATTTT,CASSSGSPETYSNQPQHF
TRBV19,-,TRBJ1-2,-,TGTGCCAGTAACCCTGAGGGAACTGCCTATGGCTACACCTTC,CASNPEGTAYGYTF
TRBV7-9,TRBD1,TRBJ1-2,once,TGTGCCAGCAGCCTGCAGGGGGCTTACACCTTC,CASSLQGAYTF
TRBV6-1,TRBD1,TRBJ2-2,-,TGTGCCAGCAACCCAGACAGGGGGAAGATCGGGGAGCTGTTTTTT,CASNPDRGKIGELFF
TRBV11-3,-,TRBJ1-2,-,TGTGCCAGCAGCTTCTCGGATCTGGGTGGCGGCTACACCTTC,CASSFSDLGGGYTF
TRBV28,TRBD1,TRBJ1-2,-,TGTGCCAGCAGTGCACCGGGACAGGGAATCAATGGCTACACCTTC,CASSAPGQGINGYTF
TRBV28,TRBD1,TRBJ1-2,-,TGTGCCAGCAGCACGGGGACAGGGGGCTCTGGCTACACCTTC,CASSTGTGGSGYTF
TRBV2,-,TRBJ1-4,-,TGTGCCAGCAGCCCGGGACTGGCCAGTGAAAAACTGTTTTTT,CASSPGLASEKLFF
TRBV28,-,TRBJ2-1,-,TGTGCCAGTAAGACAGGCTTTGGGAATGAGCAGTTCTTC,CASKTGFGNEQFF
TRBV5-1,-,TRBJ1-1,-,TGCGCCAGCAGATTCCGAGGCTCGAACACTGAAGCTTTCTTT,CASRFRGSNTEAFF
TRBV5-1,-,TRBJ1-2,-,TGCGCCAGCAGCCCGGAGGGGGGCGGCTACACCTTC,CASSPEGGGYTF
TRBV6-1,-,TRBJ1-1,-,TGTGCCAGCACCGCCACGCATGAGGGGGTTACTGAAGCTTTCTTT,CASTATHEGVTEAFF
TRBV5-1,-,TRBJ1-3,-,TGCGCCAGCAGCTTGGTGGACATGCACTCTGGAAACACCATATATTTT,CASSLVDMHSGNTIYF
TRBV11-2,-,TRBJ2-5,-,TGTGCCAGCAGCTTTTGGGCGGGCCTCCAAGAGACCCAGTACTTC,CASSFWAGLQETQYF
TRBV6-5,-,TRBJ1-1,-,TGTGCCAGCGGTGGGAACACTGAAGCTTTCTTT,CASGGNTEAFF
TRBV19,TRBD2,TRBJ2-7,-,TGTGCCAGTAGTTTATCCGGGCTAGCGGACTTCTACGAGCAGTACTTC,CASSLSGLADFYEQYF
TRBV5-1,TRBD1,TRBJ2-2,-,TGCGCCAGCGTACAGGGGAATGCCGGGGAGCTGTTTTTT,CASVQGNAGELFF
TRBV7-6,TRBD2,TRBJ2-7,-,TGTGCCAGCAGCTTCGACATGGGGACTAGCGGGGGACGCTACGAGCAGTACTTC,CASSFDMGTSGGRYEQYF
TRBV6-5,-,TRBJ1-2,few,TGTGCCAGCAGGGCCGCAGGGGTAGTGGGCTACACCTTC,CASRAAGVVGYTF
TRBV7-9,-,TRBJ1-2,once,TGTGCCAGCAGCTTCGTTAACGGGGGCTACACCTTC,CASSFVNGGYTF
TRBV7-6,TRBD2,TRBJ2-5,once,TGTGCCAGCAGCTTAGGGCTTGGACTAGCGGCACAAGAGACCCAGTACTTC,CASSLGLGLAAQETQYF
TRBV5-1,-,TRBJ1-1,-,TGCGCCAGCAGCCGCCTAACCGGGGACACTGAAGCTTTCTTT,CASSRLTGDTEAFF
TRBV7-6,-,TRBJ2-3,once,TGTGCCAGCAGCTTAATCTATGGCGGGGGCACAGATACGCAGTATTTT,CASSLIYGGGTDTQYF
TRBV15,-,TRBJ2-6,-,TGTGCCACCAGCAGAGATTACGCAGGGAACTCTGGGGCCAACGTCCTGACTTTC,CATSRDYAGNSGANVLTF
TRBV30,-,TRBJ1-4,once,TGTGCCTGGTCCGGGGGGGTTCCAGAAAAACTGTTTTTT,CAWSGGVPEKLFF
TRBV6-5,TRBD1,TRBJ2-1,-,TGTGCCAGCAGAACACCGGGACAGAACAATGAGCAGTTCTTC,CASRTPGQNNEQFF